What follows describes a single TCR beta chain. This sample stems from a study of shared clonotypes between healthy human individuals. Across the study: Contributing individuals were a couple of females and three males aged 18 to 49.

Naivety among CD8 cells was defined by CD45RO negativity and positive CCR7 selection, thereby excluding terminally differentiated effector memory CD45RA+ cells. Sorted-subset replicate PCR reactions were performed with approximately 200 ng DNA, corresponding to 25,000 to 35,000 T cell genomes. Sequenced by immunoSEQ multiplex PCR; TCRdb stores in-frame clones only, minus some. The table shows hundreds of thousands of clones, with about 90% occurring only once. Sequenced input: naive CD8+ T cells sorted from blood. The clonotype originates from a man aged 25-45 years in good health.

Here the CDR3 DNA reads TGTGCCAGCAGCCCCGAGGAAACCGAAGAGACCCAGTACTTC. Its protein product is CASSPEETEETQYF. The chain recombines TRBV28 with TRBJ2-5; no clear D gene. CDR3 length equals 14 residues. The germline CDR1 and CDR2 sequences are MDHEN and SYDVKM. Trimming pared 6 bases from V and 3 bases from J, leaving 14 bases between.